The following is a TCR beta chain sequence with its context. These data originate in a study of blood T cell repertoires in COVID-19. Assay: immunoSEQ multiplex PCR; the TCRdb copy retains only in-frame clones and omits some. The sample has 150,000 to 200,000 clones; 85% to 90% are singletons. This receptor was obtained from a person between 65 and 79 years old with COVID-19, enrolled during active disease. The specimen was peripheral blood.

CDR3 bases: TGCGCCAGCAGCCAAGAAAGTTTCGGACAGGGGGCCTATGGCTACACCTTC. Amino acid sequence: CASSQESFGQGAYGYTF. The chain combines TRBV4-3 with TRBJ1-2, with 11 bases identical to TRBD1. The V segment lost 0 bases and the J segment 4 bases; nucleotides outside the gene matches: 7. The V gene's germline CDR1 is LGHNA and CDR2 YSLEER. This CDR3 is 17 amino acids long.